The source of this T cell receptor (beta chain) is a study of cytomegalovirus exposure and HLA in healthy donors (dated by TCRdb to about 2017). About the investigation overall: According to a later analysis, the 100 to 150 validation repertoires were produced on the same platform as the roughly 700 repertoires of the first cohort. The study was designed to test whether signatures of past pathogen exposure could be identified by cataloging public T cell receptors. Along with the roughly 670-subject first cohort, a separate validation cohort of over a hundred different subjects was used. High-throughput TCR immunosequencing, statistical association of individual TCRs with disease status, and machine learning were combined to predict cytomegalovirus infection status.

Receptors were amplified or captured by the immunoSEQ multiplex PCR assay. The authors processed their data as follows. A statistical classification framework was developed to diagnose cytomegalovirus status using the catalog of TCR beta chain sequences. The table comes from immuneACCESS by way of TCRdb, which keeps in-frame sequences with V and J called. Part of the clones is missing from these tables; in studies checked, under half for an unresolved V gene and the rest for unknown reasons. The V and J calls and the clone size are those of that table, but D and trimming were determined from the DNA. The sample profile shows about 170,000 clones; 70% to 90% of them were found once. The biggest ten clones account for around 6% of the sample. For this clone: This clone's antigen is unknown. No base qualities exist here, and no much larger clone lies one base off it.

Separate from the roughly 650-subject first cohort, the validation cohort of 90 to 150 subjects was the group to which the donors belonged. At the junction V is shortened by 0 bases and J by 8 bases, with 10 bases in between. In the germline V gene, CDR1 corresponds to MGHDK and CDR2 to SYGVNS. Including the terminal cysteine and phenylalanine, the CDR3 comprises 13 residues. Of the read, only the CDR3 DNA is kept; its 39 bases are in frame from base 1. What the authors observed across the whole study: Cytomegalovirus status was reported to be diagnosed by the classifier with high specificity and sensitivity in both the original and validation cohorts. Most TCR sequences were seen in very few donors, while some public TCRs were found in many individuals. In vitro tests confirmed that three of the cytomegalovirus-associated TCR beta chains recognize cytomegalovirus antigens. The authors suggested that the approach could potentially be generalized to other disease states and immunological phenotypes. In a later analysis, TCRs clustered in the first cohort were found to also tend to co-occur in the roughly 130 validation repertoires, with approximately 95% of cluster scores above 0. The study gave a list of some 150 TCR beta chains associated with cytomegalovirus. A later analysis lacked HLA typing for the validation cohort, so it scored co-occurrence in that cohort across all 110 or so repertoires.

The V and J segments used are TRBV25-1 and TRBJ1-2, with a tentative D gene TRBD1 over 5 matching bases. Specimen: PBMCs. This TCR was sampled from a woman aged 25 to 39 in good health and CMV-seronegative. CDR3 region: CASSEYLGTGYTF. The bases are TGTGCCAGCAGTGAATATTTGGGGACCGGCTACACCTTC.